This is a list of T cell receptor beta chains from one sample in a study of T cells in Graves' hyperthyroidism and ophthalmopathy. TCRdb passed the multiplex PCR reads through MiXCR, listing each CDR3 protein once. Of 500,000 or so distinct CDR3 sequences detected, about 16% appear once; the ten largest clones hold about 29%. Specimen: blood. These receptors came from a woman in her thirties with Graves' ophthalmopathy. CDR3s include the opening cysteine and the closing phenylalanine or tryptophan. D genes are given only for firm matches. Not all rows give a size; the values are once, few, many and, for expanded clones, a class.

v_call	d_call	clone_size	j_call	cdr3_aa	cdr3_nt
TRBV11-2	.	few	TRBJ1-2	CASSYIPVNYGYTF	TGTGCCAGCAGTTACATTCCCGTTAACTATGGCTACACCTTC
TRBV7-2	.	many	TRBJ2-1	CASSLGFWGLDEQFF	TGTGCCAGCAGCTTAGGCTTCTGGGGGCTGGATGAGCAGTTCTTC
TRBV20-1	TRBD2	many	TRBJ2-3	CSATGLARSTDTQYF	TGCAGTGCCACGGGACTAGCTCGCAGCACAGATACGCAGTATTTT
TRBV7-2	.	many	TRBJ2-5	CASTSSILETQYF	.
TRBV29-1	.	few	TRBJ2-3	CSVEEGRSDTQYF	TGCAGCGTTGAAGAAGGGAGGTCGGATACGCAGTATTTT
TRBV30	.	many	TRBJ1-2	CAWAGSWYGYTF	TGTGCCTGGGCCGGGTCCTGGTATGGCTACACCTTC
TRBV30	.	many	TRBJ1-6	CAWAPLVGNSPLHF	TGTGCCTGGGCCCCACTCGTGGGGAATTCACCCCTCCACTTT
TRBV29-1	TRBD2	few	TRBJ2-1	CSAVLLAGRPGEQFF	TGCAGCGCCGTTCTCCTAGCGGGACGCCCAGGTGAGCAGTTCTTC
TRBV6-2/TRBV6-3	TRBD2	.	TRBJ2-1	CASSSGGLVGDEQFF	TGTGCCAGCAGTTCGGGGGGACTAGTCGGGGATGAGCAGTTCTTC
TRBV6-2/TRBV6-3	TRBD1	.	TRBJ1-1	CASMLTGGVTEAFF	TGTGCCAGCATGTTGACAGGGGGCGTCACTGAAGCTTTCTTT
TRBV7-2	TRBD1	many	TRBJ2-7	CASSPSGAGGFLGSYEQYF	TGTGCCAGCAGCCCGTCCGGGGCAGGGGGCTTTCTAGGATCCTACGAGCAGTACTTC
TRBV19	TRBD1	.	TRBJ1-2	CASRSGQVPYGYTF	TGTGCCAGTAGATCCGGACAGGTCCCCTATGGCTACACCTTC
TRBV5-4	.	once	TRBJ1-6	CASSLLETDNSPLHF	TGTGCCAGCAGCTTGCTCGAGACAGACAATTCACCCCTCCACTTT
TRBV13	.	many	TRBJ2-5	CASSLDRQREETQYF	TGTGCCAGCAGCTTAGATCGACAACGGGAAGAGACCCAGTACTTC
TRBV3-1	.	.	TRBJ2-2	CASSPSGYTGELFF	TGTGCCAGCAGTCCGAGCGGATACACCGGGGAGCTGTTTTTT
TRBV25-1	TRBD1	few	TRBJ2-7	CASSALGTGNYEQYF	TGTGCCAGCAGTGCGCTCGGGACAGGGAACTACGAGCAGTACTTC
TRBV7-2	.	.	TRBJ2-1	CASSLAKQDEQFF	TGTGCCAGCAGCTTAGCCAAACAAGATGAGCAGTTCTTC
TRBV18	.	many	TRBJ2-2	CASSPVHGSAGELFF	TGTGCCAGCTCACCAGTGCACGGGTCCGCCGGGGAGCTGTTTTTT
TRBV20-1	.	.	TRBJ1-2	CSARQELGGYTF	TGCAGTGCTAGACAGGAGTTAGGTGGCTACACCTTC
TRBV7-9	TRBD2	few	TRBJ2-7	CASSLVAGGPGYEQYF	TGTGCCAGCAGCTTAGTTGCGGGAGGGCCTGGTTACGAGCAGTACTTC
TRBV27	.	.	TRBJ2-2	CASSLLGVQAFGEPFF	TGTGCCAGCAGTTTATTGGGGGTTCAGGCGTTCGGGGAGCCGTTTTTT
TRBV28	.	.	TRBJ2-4	CASRLGQPRDIQYF	TGTGCCAGCAGACTTGGACAGCCACGGGACATTCAGTACTTC
TRBV7-9	TRBD2	few	TRBJ2-1	CASSPTRGEGSYNEQFF	TGTGCCAGCAGCCCAACCCGGGGGGAAGGCTCCTACAATGAGCAGTTCTTC
TRBV6-5	.	many	TRBJ2-1	CASSYSAAWDEQFF	TGTGCCAGCAGTTACTCTGCGGCCTGGGATGAGCAGTTCTTC
TRBV11-3	.	many	TRBJ2-7	CASSLSWGNEQYF	TGTGCCAGCAGCTTAAGTTGGGGGAACGAGCAGTACTTC
TRBV7-2	TRBD2	.	TRBJ2-3	CASSRLAGAFTDTQYF	TGTGCCAGCAGCCGACTAGCGGGGGCTTTCACAGATACGCAGTATTTT
TRBV19	TRBD1	.	TRBJ1-2	CASSTPGQGNYGYTF	TGTGCCAGTAGTACTCCGGGACAGGGGAACTATGGCTACACCTTC
TRBV9	.	.	TRBJ2-7	CASSTRDSSSYEQYF	TGTGCCAGCAGCACCCGGGACTCGAGCTCCTACGAGCAGTACTTC
TRBV5-1	.	many	TRBJ2-7	CASSLIWGAGNEQYF	TGCGCCAGCAGCTTGATTTGGGGGGCGGGGAACGAGCAGTACTTC
TRBV27	.	many	TRBJ1-1	CASSLGGEESFF	TGTGCCAGCAGTTTAGGGGGCGAGGAGTCTTTCTTT
TRBV3-2	.	many	TRBJ1-5	CASSGPGQRNPNSNQPQHF	TGTGCCAGCAGCGGTCCGGGACAGCGAAACCCGAATAGCAATCAGCCCCAGCATTTT
TRBV30	.	many	TRBJ2-7	CAWSVVSYEQYF	TGTGCCTGGAGTGTAGTGTCCTACGAGCAGTACTTC
TRBV6-1	.	many	TRBJ1-1	CASSETVLMEAFF	TGTGCCAGCAGTGAAACTGTACTAATGGAAGCTTTCTTT
TRBV20-1	TRBD1	many	TRBJ1-5	CSARPKTGISNQPQHF	TGCAGTGCTAGACCCAAGACAGGGATCAGCAATCAGCCCCAGCATTTT
TRBV5-4	TRBD2	.	TRBJ2-4	CASSSTGAGDPKNIQYF	TGTGCCAGCAGCTCGACCGGGGCGGGAGACCCCAAAAACATTCAGTACTTC
TRBV2	.	many	TRBJ2-1	CASITSYNEQFF	TGTGCCAGCATTACTTCCTACAATGAGCAGTTCTTC
TRBV7-2	.	many	TRBJ1-1	CASSTLGGGPLNTEAFF	TGTGCCAGCAGTACCCTGGGCGGGGGTCCCTTGAACACTGAAGCTTTCTTT
TRBV15	.	few	TRBJ1-1	CATSDRMNTEAFF	TGTGCCACCAGCGACAGAATGAACACTGAAGCTTTCTTT
TRBV5-1	.	few	TRBJ1-5	CASSPGQINSNQPQHF	TGCGCCAGCAGCCCCGGACAGATTAATAGCAATCAGCCCCAGCATTTT
TRBV18	TRBD1	many	TRBJ1-5	CASSPSVPGQGPLGQPQHF	TGTGCCAGCTCACCATCCGTACCGGGACAGGGACCTCTAGGGCAGCCCCAGCATTTT
TRBV7-6	TRBD2	few	TRBJ2-1	CASSLAVRLAGPRWEEQFF	TGTGCCAGCAGCTTAGCTGTGAGACTAGCGGGACCGAGGTGGGAGGAGCAGTTCTTC
TRBV28	.	many	TRBJ1-5	CASSLLQGPGQPQHF	TGTGCCAGCAGTTTACTCCAGGGGCCGGGTCAGCCCCAGCATTTT
TRBV7-9	.	.	TRBJ2-7	CASSTNWGSTTEQYF	TGTGCCAGCAGCACTAACTGGGGGAGTACTACCGAGCAGTACTTC
TRBV7-2	.	once	TRBJ2-1	CASSQARLDFDEQFF	TGTGCCAGCAGCCAAGCACGGCTAGATTTTGATGAGCAGTTCTTC
TRBV5-1	TRBD1	many	TRBJ2-5	CASSSGQGTETQYF	TGCGCCAGCAGCTCTGGACAGGGTACAGAGACCCAGTACTTC
TRBV6-1	.	few	TRBJ2-7	CASSRENPYEQYF	TGTGCCAGCAGTCGGGAGAACCCCTACGAGCAGTACTTC
TRBV18	TRBD1	many	TRBJ1-5	CASSPMRQGNQPQHF	TGTGCCAGCTCACCAATGAGACAGGGAAATCAGCCCCAGCATTTT
TRBV18	TRBD1	many	TRBJ2-3	CASSQTGGITDTQYF	TGTGCCAGCTCACAAACAGGGGGCATCACAGATACGCAGTATTTT
TRBV28	.	.	TRBJ2-6	CASRGGWETSGANVLTF	TGTGCCAGCAGGGGCGGTTGGGAAACCTCTGGGGCCAACGTCCTGACTTTC
TRBV28	.	.	TRBJ2-7	CASSYGVGYEQYF	TGTGCCAGCAGTTATGGGGTGGGTTACGAGCAGTACTTC